These 9 T cell receptor beta chains were sequenced from one sample in a study of blood T cell repertoires in COVID-19 (dated by TCRdb to 2018 to 2020). Libraries were constructed by the immunoSEQ multiplex PCR assay. TCRdb holds this immuneACCESS table with in-frame rearrangements only. Some clones are missing; in checked studies, unresolved V genes explain under half, and the rest has no known cause. Present in this sample are roughly 300,000 clones, about 82% of which were seen just once. The biggest ten clones account for under 2% of the sample. The sample was peripheral blood. These receptors all come from a woman between 50 and 59 years old with acute or convalescent COVID-19.

The genes are TRBV28 and TRBJ1-1; 7 nucleotides align to TRBD1. Per the germline V gene, CDR1 is MDHEN and CDR2 is SYDVKM. With 6 bases clipped from V and 2 bases from J, the junction kept 12 bases outside the gene matches. The CDR3 contains 16 residues. DNA of the CDR3: TGTGCCAGCAGACTCTACGGACAGGTGCGAAACACTGAAGCTTTCTTT. Translated: CASRLYGQVRNTEAFF.

The CDR3 loop is CASSTGLRSPLHF. In DNA form, the CDR3 reads TGTGCCAGTTCGACAGGGCTAAGGTCACCCCTCCACTTT. The genes are TRBV27 and TRBJ1-6, with TRBD1 matching over 7 bases. The CDR3 runs 13 residues. V lost 9 bases, J lost 10 bases, and 9 bases stayed unmatched. Germline loops: CDR1 MNHEY, CDR2 SMNVEV (reference sequence).

The genes are TRBV9 and TRBJ1-5; maybe TRBD1 (6 bases). The ends were cut back, 5 bases at V and 1 base at J, with 13 bases in the middle. CDR3 length: 15 amino acids. Germline V CDR1 and CDR2: SGDLS, YYNGEE. CDR3 nucleotide sequence: TGTGCCAGCAGTCAGAGGGGGGGAAGCAATCAGCCCCAGCATTTT. Residues: CASSQRGGSNQPQHF.

V is TRBV28 and J is TRBJ2-1; 12 nucleotides match TRBD2. The CDR3 is 14 residues long. J gave up 9 bases and V 8 bases, and 8 bases lay outside the gene matches. Germline CDR1 is MDHEN and CDR2 is SYDVKM. CDR3 sequence: CASHFLAGGTEQFF. The CDR3 DNA is TGTGCCAGCCATTTTCTAGCGGGAGGGACTGAGCAGTTCTTC.

This clone was seen a handful of times. The V and J genes are TRBV18 and TRBJ1-1; 10 nucleotides agree with TRBD1. The germline V gene has CDR1 KGHSH and CDR2 LQKENI. The CDR3 loop spans 15 amino acids. The J segment lost 5 bases and the V segment lost 2 bases, leaving 5 bases of the junction unmatched. The chain's CDR3 is CASSPYGTGVTEAFF. The CDR3 DNA reads TGTGCCAGCTCACCATATGGGACAGGGGTGACTGAAGCTTTCTTT.

The chain employs TRBV11-3 and TRBJ1-1; 9 bases match TRBD1. Germline V gene lookup returns CDR1 SGHNT and CDR2 YENEEA. The trim removed 3 bases at V and 1 base at J, leaving 3 bases unmatched. There are 15 residues in the CDR3. DNA of the CDR3: TGTGCCAGCAGCTTTAACAGGGGGCGGAACACTGAAGCTTTCTTT. Residues: CASSFNRGRNTEAFF. Together with reference TRBV11-3 and TRBJ1-1, the CDR3 gives the full variable domain: EAGVVQSPRYKIIEKKQPVAFWCNPISGHNTLYWYLQNLGQGPELLIRYENEEAVDDSQLPKDRFSAERLKGVDSTLKIQPAELGDSAVYLCASSFNRGRNTEAFFGQGTRLTVV.

V gene TRBV28 combines with J gene TRBJ2-7, with D hard to call. V was cut by 2 bases and J by 7 bases, with 9 bases left in between. This CDR3 has 12 amino acids. The germline V gene has CDR1 MDHEN and CDR2 SYDVKM. CDR3 nucleotide sequence: TGTGCCAGCAGTTTACTCCGAGTAGAGCAGTACTTC. It encodes CASSLLRVEQYF.

The rearrangement links TRBV29-1 to TRBJ2-7, with 8 bases fitting TRBD1. This CDR3 is 15 amino acids long. The germline V gene encodes CDR1 SQVTM and CDR2 ANQGSEA. The junction had 10 bases not matched to a gene; V was cut back by 1 base and J by 5 bases. The CDR3 DNA follows: TGCAGCGTTGAAGTAGCTGGACAGGGTTGGAACGAGCAGTACTTC. This encodes CSVEVAGQGWNEQYF.

The chain uses TRBV9 and TRBJ1-1; the match to TRBD1 covers 8 bases. Per the germline V gene, CDR1 is SGDLS and CDR2 is YYNGEE. Trimming at V came to 0 bases and at J to 1 base, leaving 5 bases not matched to a gene. The CDR3 is made up of 16 amino acids. The CDR3 spells CASSVEQGVRNTEAFF. The CDR3 region has the DNA TGTGCCAGCAGCGTAGAACAGGGGGTACGGAACACTGAAGCTTTCTTT.